The sequence of this T cell receptor (beta chain) was determined in a study of cytomegalovirus exposure and HLA in healthy donors. Germline-derived CDR1 and CDR2 are MNHEY and SMNVEV (reference sequence). V dropped 6 bases and J dropped 5 bases, with 22 bases sitting between them. There are 16 residues in the CDR3. The assay was immunoSEQ multiplex PCR, and TCRdb's table has in-frame clones only and misses some. The data show about 160,000 clones, 80% to 90% seen once. The genes are TRBV27 and TRBJ2-5, with D tentatively TRBD1 (5 bases). This TCR derives from a woman aged 18-30 years in good health and CMV-seronegative. Sample: PBMCs. CDR3 nucleotide sequence: TGTGCCAGCAGCCGCAACCCCAGGGTCGACGCGGAGACCCAGTACTTC. This translates into CASSRNPRVDAETQYF.